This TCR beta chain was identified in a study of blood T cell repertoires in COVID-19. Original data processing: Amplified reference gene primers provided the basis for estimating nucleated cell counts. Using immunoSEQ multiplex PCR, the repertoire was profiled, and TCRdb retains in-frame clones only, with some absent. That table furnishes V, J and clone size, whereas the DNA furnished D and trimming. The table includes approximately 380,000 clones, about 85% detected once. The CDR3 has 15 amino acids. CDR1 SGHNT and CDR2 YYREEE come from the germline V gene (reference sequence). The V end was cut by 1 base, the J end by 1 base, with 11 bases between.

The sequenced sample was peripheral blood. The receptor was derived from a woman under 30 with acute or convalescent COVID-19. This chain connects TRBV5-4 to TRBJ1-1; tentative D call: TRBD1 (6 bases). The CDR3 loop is CASSLLGAGNTEAFF. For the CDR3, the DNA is TGTGCCAGCAGCTTGCTGGGGGCGGGGAACACTGAAGCTTTCTTT.